The rows below give T cell receptor beta chains drawn from one sample of a study of cytomegalovirus exposure and HLA in healthy donors. The data were produced by immunoSEQ multiplex PCR, yet TCRdb's version contains in-frame clones alone and is incomplete. The table has about 130,000 clones, just under 75% seen once. Material for sequencing was PBMCs. The receptors were sampled from a man aged 55 to 69 in good health and CMV-seropositive. CDR3s include the opening cysteine and the closing phenylalanine or tryptophan. Each record gives: J gene, V gene, CDR3 protein.

TRBJ2-3,TRBV4-1,CASSNAFGQVDSDTQYF
TRBJ1-4,TRBV19,CASSETGEAKLFF
TRBJ2-6,TRBV19,CASSRASSGANVLTF
TRBJ1-2,TRBV19,CASSPRPRGGYTF
TRBJ1-2,TRBV6-5,CASRKVTGDYGYTF
TRBJ1-2,TRBV4-1,CASSQDSGTGTNYGYTF
TRBJ2-3,TRBV4-1,CASSPGLAGGPDTQYF
TRBJ2-5,TRBV9,CASSVVASGGAREETQYF
TRBJ1-3,TRBV6-1,CASSEVAGGGNTIYF
TRBJ2-3,TRBV5-1,CASSLRLAGGDTQYF
TRBJ2-5,TRBV5-8,CASSSGRMSGGQETQYF
TRBJ2-2,TRBV7-8,CASSIEPGNGELFF
TRBJ2-3,TRBV30,CAWSTSSLDTQYF
TRBJ2-5,TRBV5-1,CASSLRGTQETQYF
TRBJ2-2,TRBV5-1,CASSLQRGATGELFF
TRBJ2-7,TRBV28,CASSPRDGGYSYEQYF
TRBJ1-2,TRBV2,CASSSQGAGYGYTF
TRBJ1-1,TRBV28,CASRVISGRTDTEAFF
TRBJ2-3,TRBV10-1,CASSEASGETDTQYF
TRBJ2-7,TRBV27,CASSRDRAYEQYF
TRBJ1-2,TRBV2,CASSARGKQGYGYTF
TRBJ2-1,TRBV10-2,CASSDNYNEQFF
TRBJ1-5,TRBV15,CATSRPPAHSGAQHF
TRBJ2-3,TRBV11-3,CASSLGQLTDTQYF
TRBJ2-5,TRBV5-1,CASSAGLAGGLEETQYF
TRBJ2-7,TRBV4-1,CASSPPSRGGSYEQYF
TRBJ2-7,TRBV25-1,CASSGGGGLPYEQYF
TRBJ2-3,TRBV14,CASSQDRPGASPGGDTQYF
TRBJ2-1,TRBV2,CASRDPGGGGSNEQFF
TRBJ2-3,TRBV7-8,CASALVGGSTDTQYF
TRBJ2-2,TRBV5-1,CASRGTGDTGELFF
TRBJ1-6,TRBV10-3,CAASRGFDSPLHF
TRBJ2-3,TRBV28,CASSFQTTSGYTDTQYF
TRBJ1-4,TRBV2,CASRDYEKLFF
TRBJ1-4,TRBV5-1,CASSSPGDNEKLFF
TRBJ2-1,TRBV6-4,CASSDSDNNEQFF
TRBJ2-5,TRBV29-1,CSVGSGEERAQYF
TRBJ1-1,TRBV27,CASSRRGIAEAFF
TRBJ2-7,TRBV28,CASTLGVVDEQYF
TRBJ1-2,TRBV7-2,CASSLSHQGGIRGYTF
TRBJ1-1,TRBV30,CAWSRQGAAEAFF
TRBJ2-5,TRBV6-5,CASSAWDRGGTQYF
TRBJ2-7,TRBV6-1,CASSEFQGPYEQYF
TRBJ1-5,TRBV29-1,CSVRQQGVNQPQHF
TRBJ2-7,TRBV19,CASSRQGALGEQYF
TRBJ1-3,TRBV7-9,CSSSPTGNTIYF
TRBJ1-1,TRBV5-4,CASSLVADNTEAFF
TRBJ2-2,TRBV9,CASSVGANTGELFF
TRBJ2-3,TRBV29-1,CSGAGLAGGSDTQYF